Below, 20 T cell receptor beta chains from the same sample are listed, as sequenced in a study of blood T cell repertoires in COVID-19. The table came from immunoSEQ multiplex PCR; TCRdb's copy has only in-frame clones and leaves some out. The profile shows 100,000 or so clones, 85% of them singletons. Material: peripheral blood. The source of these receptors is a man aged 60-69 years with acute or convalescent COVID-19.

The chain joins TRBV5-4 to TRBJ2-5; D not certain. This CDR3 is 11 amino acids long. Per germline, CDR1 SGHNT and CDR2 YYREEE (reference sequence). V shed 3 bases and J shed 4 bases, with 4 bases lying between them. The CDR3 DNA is TGTGCCAGCAGCTATCGAGAGACCCAGTACTTC. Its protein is CASSYRETQYF.

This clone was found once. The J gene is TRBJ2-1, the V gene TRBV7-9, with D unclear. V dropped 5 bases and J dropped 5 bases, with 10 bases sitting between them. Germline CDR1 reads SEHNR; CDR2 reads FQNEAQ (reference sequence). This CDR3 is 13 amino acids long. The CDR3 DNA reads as TGTGCCAGCAGCCCGTCTGGAGACAATGAGCAGTTCTTC. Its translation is CASSPSGDNEQFF.

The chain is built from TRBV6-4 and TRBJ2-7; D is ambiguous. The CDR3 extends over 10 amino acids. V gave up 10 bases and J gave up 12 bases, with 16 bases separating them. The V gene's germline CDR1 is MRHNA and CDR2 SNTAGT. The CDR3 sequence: CAKRSPPLYF. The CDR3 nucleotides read TGTGCCAAACGGTCTCCTCCCTTGTACTTC.

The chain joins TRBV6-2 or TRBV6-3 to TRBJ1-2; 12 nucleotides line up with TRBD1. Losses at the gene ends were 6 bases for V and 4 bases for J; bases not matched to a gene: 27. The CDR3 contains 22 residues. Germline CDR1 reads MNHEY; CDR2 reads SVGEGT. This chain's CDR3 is CASSPIGGTGGVGANDPYGYTF. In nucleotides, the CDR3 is TGTGCCAGCAGCCCGATTGGAGGGACAGGGGGCGTGGGGGCCAACGACCCCTATGGCTACACCTTC.

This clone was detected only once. The CDR3 is CASSPLERSYQETQYF. In DNA form, the CDR3 reads TGTGCCAGCTCACCGCTAGAAAGGAGCTACCAAGAGACCCAGTACTTC. The chain recombines TRBV18 with TRBJ2-5; D call uncertain. CDR3 length: 16 residues. CDR1 and CDR2 from the germline V gene are KGHSH and LQKENI. The V end was cut by 3 bases, the J end by 0 bases, with 14 bases between.

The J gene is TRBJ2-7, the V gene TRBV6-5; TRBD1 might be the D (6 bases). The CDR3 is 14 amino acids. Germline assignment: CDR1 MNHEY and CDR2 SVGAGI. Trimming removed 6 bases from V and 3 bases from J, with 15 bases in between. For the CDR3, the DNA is TGTGCCAGCAGAGCAGACAGGCAGAGCTACGAGCAGTACTTC. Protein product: CASRADRQSYEQYF.

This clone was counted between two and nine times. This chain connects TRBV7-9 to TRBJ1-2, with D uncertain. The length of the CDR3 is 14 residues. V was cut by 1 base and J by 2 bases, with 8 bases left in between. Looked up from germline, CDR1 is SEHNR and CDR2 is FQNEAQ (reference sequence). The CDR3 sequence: CASSLDGRNYGYTF. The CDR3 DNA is TGTGCCAGCAGCTTAGATGGCAGGAACTATGGCTACACCTTC.

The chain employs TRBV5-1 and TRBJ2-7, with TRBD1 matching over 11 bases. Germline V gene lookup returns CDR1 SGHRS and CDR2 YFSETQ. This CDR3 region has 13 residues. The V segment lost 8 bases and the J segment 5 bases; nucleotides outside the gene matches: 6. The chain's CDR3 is CASPSGQGDEQYF. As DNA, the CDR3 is TGCGCCAGTCCATCGGGACAGGGGGACGAGCAGTACTTC.

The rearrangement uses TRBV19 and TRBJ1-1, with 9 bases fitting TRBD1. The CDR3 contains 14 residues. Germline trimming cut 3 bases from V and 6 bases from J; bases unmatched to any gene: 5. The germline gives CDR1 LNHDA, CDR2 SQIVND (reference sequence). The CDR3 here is CASSMTGGLAEAFF. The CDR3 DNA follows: TGTGCCAGTAGTATGACAGGGGGTTTGGCTGAAGCTTTCTTT.

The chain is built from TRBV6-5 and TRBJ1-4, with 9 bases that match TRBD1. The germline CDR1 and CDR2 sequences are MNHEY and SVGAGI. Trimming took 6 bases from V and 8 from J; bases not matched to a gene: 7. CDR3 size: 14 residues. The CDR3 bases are TGTGCCAGCAGACCGACAGGGGGTGGAGAAAAACTGTTTTTT. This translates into CASRPTGGGEKLFF.

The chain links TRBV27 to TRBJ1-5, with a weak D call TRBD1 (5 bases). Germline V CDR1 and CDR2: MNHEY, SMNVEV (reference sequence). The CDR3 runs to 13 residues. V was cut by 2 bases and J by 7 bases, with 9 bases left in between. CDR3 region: CASSLDRRQPQHF. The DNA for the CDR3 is TGTGCCAGCAGTTTAGACAGAAGGCAGCCCCAGCATTTT.

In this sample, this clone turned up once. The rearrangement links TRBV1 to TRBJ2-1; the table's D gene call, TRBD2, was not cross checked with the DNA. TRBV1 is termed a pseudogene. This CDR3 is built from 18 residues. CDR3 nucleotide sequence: TGCACCAGCAGCCAAGATCGGCGGGGGACCCCCGGCTACAATGAGCAGTTCTTC. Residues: CTSSQDRRGTPGYNEQFF.

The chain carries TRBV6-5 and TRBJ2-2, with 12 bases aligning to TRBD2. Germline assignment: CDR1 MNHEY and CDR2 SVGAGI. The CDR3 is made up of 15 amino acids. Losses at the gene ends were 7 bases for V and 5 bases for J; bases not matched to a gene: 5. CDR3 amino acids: CASKTGLAGTGELFF. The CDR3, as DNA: TGTGCCAGCAAAACCGGACTAGCGGGGACCGGGGAGCTGTTTTTT.

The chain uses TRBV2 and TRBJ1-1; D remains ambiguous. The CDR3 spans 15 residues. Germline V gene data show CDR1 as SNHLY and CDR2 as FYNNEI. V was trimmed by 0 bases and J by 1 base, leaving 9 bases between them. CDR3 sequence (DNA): TGTGCCAGCAGTGAAGCGTTAGAGGCGAACACTGAAGCTTTCTTT. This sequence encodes CASSEALEANTEAFF.

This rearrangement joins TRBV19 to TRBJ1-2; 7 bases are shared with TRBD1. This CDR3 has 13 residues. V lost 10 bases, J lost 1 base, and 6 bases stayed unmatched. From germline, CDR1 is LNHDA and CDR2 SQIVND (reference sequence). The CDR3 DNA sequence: TGTGCCACCCGGGACAGCGATAACTATGGCTACACCTTC. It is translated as CATRDSDNYGYTF.

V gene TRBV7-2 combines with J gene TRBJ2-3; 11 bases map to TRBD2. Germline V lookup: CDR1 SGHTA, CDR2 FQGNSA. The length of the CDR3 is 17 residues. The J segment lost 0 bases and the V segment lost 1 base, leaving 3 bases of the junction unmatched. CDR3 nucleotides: TGTGCCAGCAGCTTAGTTGGGACTAGCGGAAGCACAGATACGCAGTATTTT. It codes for CASSLVGTSGSTDTQYF.

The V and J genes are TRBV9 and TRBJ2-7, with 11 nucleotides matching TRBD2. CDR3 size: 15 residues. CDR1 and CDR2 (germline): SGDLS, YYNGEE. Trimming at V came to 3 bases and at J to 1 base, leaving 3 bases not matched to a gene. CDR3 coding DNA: TGTGCCAGCAGCGGAACTAGCGGGGGATCCTACGAGCAGTACTTC. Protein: CASSGTSGGSYEQYF.

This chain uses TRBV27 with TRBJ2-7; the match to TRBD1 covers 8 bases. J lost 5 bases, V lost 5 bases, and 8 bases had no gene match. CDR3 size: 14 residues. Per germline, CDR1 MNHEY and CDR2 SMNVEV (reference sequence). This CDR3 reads CASSTLDRADEQYF. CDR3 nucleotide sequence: TGTGCCAGCAGTACCTTGGACAGGGCGGACGAGCAGTACTTC.

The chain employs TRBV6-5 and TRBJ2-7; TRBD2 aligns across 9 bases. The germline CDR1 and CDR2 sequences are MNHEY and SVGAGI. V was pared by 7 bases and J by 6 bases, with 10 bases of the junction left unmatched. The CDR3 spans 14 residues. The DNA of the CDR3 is TGTGCCAGCACCGAGGGGGCGGGAGGGTTCGAGCAGTACTTC. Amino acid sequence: CASTEGAGGFEQYF.

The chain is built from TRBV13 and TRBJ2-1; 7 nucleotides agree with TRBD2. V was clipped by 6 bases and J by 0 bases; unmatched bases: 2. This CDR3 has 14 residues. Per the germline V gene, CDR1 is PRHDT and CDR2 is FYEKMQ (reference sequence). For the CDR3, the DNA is TGTGCCAGCAGGGGGGGGAGCTCCTACAATGAGCAGTTCTTC. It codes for CASRGGSSYNEQFF.